This T cell receptor beta chain was found in a study of blood T cell repertoires in COVID-19. In the study overall: There were acute and convalescent COVID-19 samples, and they came from the United States, Italy and Spain. T cells, B-cell-depleted T cells, or PBMCs provided the cDNA or gDNA that served as material.

The V gene lost 6 bases and the J gene lost 6 bases, with 11 bases spanning the gap. The germline CDR1 and CDR2 sequences are DFQATT and SNEGSKA (reference sequence). The CDR3 sequence is 11 residues long. Authors' methods: For nucleated cells, counts were estimated from reference gene primer amplification. TCRdb's copy holds only in-frame clones and misses some; the assay was immunoSEQ multiplex PCR. V, J and clone size are those of that table, while D and trimming were read from the DNA. The data contain 150,000 to 200,000 clones, about 86% of them seen just once; the ten biggest clones take up roughly 7%.

The rearrangement uses TRBV20-1 and TRBJ1-1, with a tentative D call TRBD1 (5 bases). The clonotype originates from a man between 45 and 60 years old with active or convalescent COVID-19. Sequencing input: peripheral blood. This CDR3 reads CSAAGVSEAFF. CDR3 coding DNA: TGCAGTGCCGCGGGGGTATCTGAAGCTTTCTTT.